The T cell receptor (beta chain) under discussion was sequenced for a study of beta chain features in type 1 diabetes. Study-wide findings and caveats: TCRB rearrangement may or may not be influenced by HLA type; here this remained unresolved. Among patients, naive, central memory and Treg TCRB repertoires appeared more similar than among healthy donors.

CDR1 MDHEN and CDR2 SYDVKM come from the germline V gene. Trimming took 3 bases from V and 4 from J; bases not matched to a gene: 9. The CDR3 runs 16 residues. As every portion of the isolated RNA was reverse transcribed, the sequencing read expressed TCRB transcripts. The assay was immunoSEQ multiplex PCR, and TCRdb's table has in-frame clones only and misses some. The sample has about half a million clones; 30% are singletons. A word on this clone: The antigen remains undetermined.

The collection from each donor was one heparinised blood draw averaging around 120 mL. Sorting with CD45RO/CCR7/CD25/CD127/CD95/CD27 yielded naive, central memory, regulatory and stem-like memory CD4+ cells. The chain uses TRBV28 and TRBJ2-7, with TRBD2 matching over 10 bases. The specimen was naive CD4+ T cells from blood. This TCR derives from a man younger than 30 in good health. In nucleotides, the CDR3 is TGTGCCAGCAGTTTGTGGCTAGCGGGAGTTGAGTACGAGCAGTACTTC. As protein: CASSLWLAGVEYEQYF. The entire variable domain, with the rest obtained from reference TRBV28 and TRBJ2-7, is as follows: DVKVTQSSRYLVKRTGEKVFLECVQDMDHENMFWYRQDPGLGLRLIYFSYDVKMKEKGDIPEGYSVSREKKERFSLILESASTNQTSMYLCASSLWLAGVEYEQYFGPGTRLTVT.